The rows below give T cell receptor beta chains drawn from one sample of a study of blood T cell repertoires in COVID-19. The method was immunoSEQ multiplex PCR; TCRdb's version includes in-frame clones alone and lacks a portion of them. Among 150,000 to 200,000 clones, 83% were seen once, and the ten largest hold approximately 1.4%. Sequences were obtained from peripheral blood. All receptors come from a human donor in a cohort sampled during active COVID-19. Both conserved end residues are part of each CDR3. Fields, in order: V gene, clone size, J gene, D gene, CDR3 DNA, CDR3 protein. A D gene is named only where the DNA matches it firmly. Part of the rows lack a size; the others show once, few, many or a class for expanded clones.

>TRBV7-2|-|TRBJ1-4|-
TGTGCCAGCAGCCGTGCGGGATCGAGGAATGAAAAACTGTTTTTT
CASSRAGSRNEKLFF
>TRBV9|-|TRBJ2-7|TRBD2
TGTGCCAGCAGCGTAGGGGATAGCGGGGGCTACGAGCAGTACTTC
CASSVGDSGGYEQYF
>TRBV9|-|TRBJ2-3|TRBD2
TGTGCCAGCAGCGTAGCGGGGGGGCCGGTCACAGATACGCAGTATTTT
CASSVAGGPVTDTQYF
>TRBV27|-|TRBJ2-7|TRBD2
TGTGCCAGCAGTTTAAACCCCGGGACTAGCGGTCACTACGAGCAGTACTTC
CASSLNPGTSGHYEQYF
>TRBV7-2|-|TRBJ1-2|-
TGTGCCAGCAGCCAATGGACTGACTCCTTCTATGGCTACACCTTC
CASSQWTDSFYGYTF
>TRBV4-2|-|TRBJ1-5|-
TGTGCCAGCAGCCAAGATAGGAGTAGCAATCAGCCCCAGCATTTT
CASSQDRSSNQPQHF
>TRBV6-2/TRBV6-3|-|TRBJ1-1|TRBD1
TGTGCCAGCAGTTACTCGACCGAGGGGGCCAACACTGAAGCTTTCTTT
CASSYSTEGANTEAFF
>TRBV19|-|TRBJ2-6|TRBD1
TGTGCCAGTAGCCGCCCCGGGACAGGGACAGGGGCCAACGTCCTGACTTTC
CASSRPGTGTGANVLTF
>TRBV7-3|-|TRBJ2-1|-
TGTGCCAGCAGCTTATGGCTAGCGACCAACCCCTACAATGAGCAGTTCTTC
CASSLWLATNPYNEQFF
>TRBV28|once|TRBJ1-5|-
TGTGCCAGCAGTGAGACAGGCAGAGGGGGCAATCAGCCCCAGCATTTT
CASSETGRGGNQPQHF
>TRBV23-1|-|TRBJ2-7|TRBD1
TGCGCCAGCACCCGGGGACAGGGGCACTACGAGCAGTACTTC
CASTRGQGHYEQYF
>TRBV6-5|-|TRBJ2-2|TRBD2
TGTGCCAGCAGTCAGGGGACTAGTCGGACCGGGGAGCTGTTTTTT
CASSQGTSRTGELFF
>TRBV6-5|-|TRBJ2-2|TRBD1
TGTGCCAGCAGTTACCGAAACAGGGGTACCGGGGAGCTGTTTTTT
CASSYRNRGTGELFF
>TRBV6-6|-|TRBJ2-3|TRBD2
TGTGCCAGCAGTTCCCGACTAGCGGGAGATACGCAGTATTTT
CASSSRLAGDTQYF
>TRBV7-8|once|TRBJ2-7|-
TGTGCCAGCAGCTTAGACAGGGACGGCTCCTACGAGCAGTACTTC
CASSLDRDGSYEQYF
>TRBV27|-|TRBJ2-7|-
TGTGCCAGCAGGTACACTGGGGCGCAGGGGTACGAGCAGTACTTC
CASRYTGAQGYEQYF
>TRBV6-6|-|TRBJ2-7|-
TGTGCCAGCAGGGGGGGTAGTAGCGGCTTCTCCTACGAGCAGTACTTC
CASRGGSSGFSYEQYF
>TRBV29-1|-|TRBJ1-2|-
TGCAGCGTTGACCCGGGAGGTAACTATGGCTACACCTTC
CSVDPGGNYGYTF
>TRBV9|-|TRBJ1-6|TRBD1
TGTGCCAGCAGCGTACTGGACAGGGGACAGAATTCACCCCTCCACTTT
CASSVLDRGQNSPLHF
>TRBV5-5|many|TRBJ1-5|TRBD1
TGTGCCAGCAGCTTGTCCCCCGAGACAGGGTCGAAGCAGCCCCAGCATTTT
CASSLSPETGSKQPQHF
>TRBV6-2/TRBV6-3|-|TRBJ2-7|-
TGTGCCAGCAGTTACCGTCATGGACAGAGCTACGAGCAGTACTTC
CASSYRHGQSYEQYF
>TRBV10-1|-|TRBJ2-7|-
TGCGCCAGCAGTGAGTCGGCAGCCTACGAGCAGTACTTC
CASSESAAYEQYF
>TRBV19|-|TRBJ1-4|-
TGTGCCTCAACAGGGAGGGGCGAAAAACTGTTTTTT
CASTGRGEKLFF
>TRBV14|-|TRBJ1-2|TRBD1
TGTGCCAGCAGCCGCGTAACAGGGGGTGTGAACACCTTC
CASSRVTGGVNTF
>TRBV19|-|TRBJ2-7|TRBD1
TGTGCCAGTAGTATAGATTCGCAGGGGGCATTCTACGAGCAGTACTTC
CASSIDSQGAFYEQYF
>TRBV6-5|-|TRBJ2-7|-
TGTGCCAGCAGTTACTCGGAGACTGGCTCCTACGAGCAGTACTTC
CASSYSETGSYEQYF
>TRBV7-2|once|TRBJ2-7|TRBD2
TGTGCCAGCAGCTTAGGGGGCAGTAGCGGGGGTACCGAGCAGTACTTC
CASSLGGSSGGTEQYF
>TRBV4-3|-|TRBJ1-1|TRBD1
TGCGCCAGCAGCCAACTTGACAGGGGCTCTGAAGCTTTCTTT
CASSQLDRGSEAFF
>TRBV18|-|TRBJ2-7|TRBD2
TGTGCCAGCTCACCAGGCGTGCGGGGGGAGCAGTACTTC
CASSPGVRGEQYF